This entry lists 21 T cell receptor beta chains sequenced from one sample in a study of blood T cell repertoires in COVID-19 (TCRdb year 2020). Libraries were made using the immunoSEQ multiplex PCR assay. Not all clones reach the TCRdb copy of this immuneACCESS table, which keeps in-frame sequences only. Checked studies attribute under half of the gap to unresolved V genes and leave the rest unexplained. Within this sample are 150,000 to 200,000 clones, with approximately 80% of them counted one time only. Around a fifth of the sample lies in the top ten. Sequenced input: peripheral blood. Every receptor here comes from a woman aged 80 or over with acute or convalescent COVID-19.

This clone was observed a few times. The V gene is TRBV30, the J gene TRBJ2-5; 8 bases align to TRBD2. This CDR3 has 14 amino acids. CDR1 is GTSNPN and CDR2 is SVGIG in the germline V gene (reference sequence). V lost 2 bases to trimming and J lost 5 bases; unmatched junction nucleotides: 7. For the CDR3, the DNA is TGTGCCTGGAGTATTCCGGGACTAGGGGAGACCCAGTACTTC. Amino acids: CAWSIPGLGETQYF.

The chain couples TRBV2 to TRBJ1-5; 7 nucleotides align to TRBD1. Trimming removed 6 bases from V and 7 bases from J; junction bases left unmatched: 9. The CDR3 covers 14 residues. Germline V CDR1 and CDR2: SNHLY, FYNNEI. CDR3 loop: CASRTSEGGQPQHF. The CDR3 region has the DNA TGTGCCAGCAGGACCTCCGAAGGGGGCCAGCCCCAGCATTTT.

J is TRBJ2-7 and V is TRBV11-2; TRBD1 agrees at 9 bases. The germline CDR1 and CDR2 sequences are SGHAT and FQNNGV. The CDR3 contains 17 residues. The ends lost 0 bases at V and 0 bases at J; junction bases unmatched: 6. CDR3 nucleotides: TGTGCCAGCAGCTTAGACCTCGGACAGGGGCCCTCCTACGAGCAGTACTTC. Translation gives CASSLDLGQGPSYEQYF.

V and J are TRBV4-2 and TRBJ1-2; D may be TRBD1 (5 bases). This CDR3 spans 18 amino acids. Looked up from germline, CDR1 is LGHNA and CDR2 is YNFKEQ. V was trimmed by 4 bases and J by 0 bases, leaving 21 bases between them. CDR3 in amino acids: CASSPSLSRQTSNYGYTF. The CDR3 DNA sequence: TGTGCCAGCAGCCCATCGCTCTCCAGACAGACCTCTAACTATGGCTACACCTTC.

The chain joins TRBV7-8 to TRBJ1-1, with D possibly being TRBD1 (6 bases). V was pared by 6 bases and J by 9 bases, with 11 bases between. The CDR3 loop spans 11 amino acids. Germline CDR1 SGHVS, CDR2 FQNEAQ. This chain's CDR3 is CASRTQGQAFF. Written as DNA, the CDR3 is TGTGCCAGCAGAACACAGGGCCAAGCTTTCTTT.

The genes are TRBV7-9 and TRBJ1-4, with 7 bases lining up with TRBD1. Germline V gene data show CDR1 as SEHNR and CDR2 as FQNEAQ (reference sequence). There are 15 residues in the CDR3. Germline trimming cut 5 bases from V and 3 bases from J; bases unmatched to any gene: 6. In DNA form, the CDR3 reads TGTGCCAGCAGCCCAGGGGGACCGTCTAATGAAAAACTGTTTTTT. Its translation is CASSPGGPSNEKLFF.

The chain has TRBV30 and TRBJ1-3, with D unresolved. Trimming shortened V by 0 bases and J by 0 bases, and 9 bases separated the two germline ends. This CDR3 spans 15 amino acids. Germline V gives CDR1 GTSNPN, CDR2 SVGIG (reference sequence). The CDR3 DNA reads as TGTGCCTGGAGTGTTGCCCCTACCTCTGGAAACACCATATATTTT. Its protein is CAWSVAPTSGNTIYF.

This chain uses TRBV7-2 with TRBJ1-1; D uncertain. CDR1 is SGHTA, CDR2 FQGNSA, per germline. The CDR3 is 14 amino acids. V lost 6 bases and J 4 bases, leaving 15 bases between the germline ends. The CDR3, as DNA: TGTGCCAGCAGTTCTATCCCTCGGGTCACTGAAGCTTTCTTT. Its translation: CASSSIPRVTEAFF. The entire variable domain, with the rest obtained from reference TRBV7-2 and TRBJ1-1, is as follows: GAGVSQSPSNKVTEKGKDVELRCDPISGHTALYWYRQSLGQGLEFLIYFQGNSAPDKSGLPSDRFSAERTGGSVSTLTIQRTQQEDSAVYLCASSSIPRVTEAFFGQGTRLTVV.

The chain recombines TRBV6-2 or TRBV6-3 with TRBJ2-4; D possibly corresponds to TRBD2 (5 bases). The ends were cut back, 4 bases at V and 8 bases at J, with 18 bases in the middle. The CDR3 is 15 amino acids. Germline lookup yields CDR1 MNHEY and CDR2 SVGEGT. The CDR3 sequence is CASSSQRGYDDIQYF. The CDR3 nucleotides are TGTGCCAGCAGTTCCCAGAGAGGGTATGACGACATTCAGTACTTC.

This chain connects TRBV7-2 to TRBJ1-1, with 7 nucleotides matching TRBD1. The CDR3 has 14 amino acids. Germline V gives CDR1 SGHTA, CDR2 FQGNSA. V lost 5 bases and J lost 5; bases outside the gene matches: 8. In DNA, the CDR3 is TGTGCCAGCAGCCCAGGGCGCAGGGGGACTGAAGCTTTCTTT. Its translation: CASSPGRRGTEAFF.

V and J are TRBV29-1 and TRBJ2-5; 9 nucleotides match TRBD2. With V trimmed by 0 bases and J by 5 bases, 4 bases remained unmatched. Germline CDR1 SQVTM, CDR2 ANQGSEA. The CDR3 consists of 14 residues. In DNA, the CDR3 is TGCAGCGTTGAAGATCACCTAGCGGGGGAGACCCAGTACTTC. Residues: CSVEDHLAGETQYF.

V usage is TRBV15 and J usage is TRBJ2-1; 10 nucleotides match TRBD2. In germline, CDR1 is LNHNV, CDR2 YYDKDF (reference sequence). Losses at the gene ends were 5 bases for V and 3 bases for J; bases not matched to a gene: 4. The CDR3 has 15 residues. The CDR3 DNA reads TGTGCCACCAGCGAACGGACTAGCGGCTACAATGAGCAGTTCTTC. It specifies CATSERTSGYNEQFF.

V usage is TRBV7-2 and J usage is TRBJ1-1; D remains ambiguous. The CDR3 contains 13 residues. Per germline, CDR1 SGHTA and CDR2 FQGNSA. Trimming pared 8 bases from V and 4 bases from J, leaving 14 bases between. The CDR3 reads CASLKAGGTEAFF. CDR3 sequence (DNA): TGTGCCAGCCTCAAGGCAGGTGGCACTGAAGCTTTCTTT.

The chain links TRBV29-1 to TRBJ2-2, with TRBD2 identical over 8 bases. Germline CDR1 SQVTM, CDR2 ANQGSEA. Germline trimming cut 6 bases from V and 4 bases from J; bases unmatched to any gene: 7. The CDR3 is 14 amino acids. The CDR3 loop is CSVAGTRGTGELFF. CDR3 DNA sequence: TGCAGCGTAGCCGGGACTAGGGGCACCGGGGAGCTGTTTTTT.

This clone was found once. V gene TRBV5-1 combines with J gene TRBJ2-7; 9 bases are shared with TRBD1. CDR1 SGHRS and CDR2 YFSETQ come from the germline V gene. The CDR3 is made up of 13 amino acids. V shed 4 bases, J shed 4 bases, and the junction held 3 bases outside the gene matches. CDR3 in DNA: TGCGCCAGCAGCCGACAGGGGGAGTACGAGCAGTACTTC. The encoded protein is CASSRQGEYEQYF.

This clone has just a few counts. The chain combines TRBV5-1 with TRBJ1-1; 7 bases line up with TRBD1. The germline V gene encodes CDR1 SGHRS and CDR2 YFSETQ. There are 14 residues in the CDR3. V lost 4 bases to trimming and J lost 5 bases; unmatched junction nucleotides: 8. The DNA of the CDR3 is TGCGCCAGCAGCACCCAAGGGACAGCTACTGAAGCTTTCTTT. The encoded protein is CASSTQGTATEAFF. Variable domain in full (rest from reference TRBV5-1 and TRBJ1-1): KAGVTQTPRYLIKTRGQQVTLSCSPISGHRSVSWYQQTPGQGLQFLFEYFSETQRNKGNFPGRFSGRQFSNSRSEMNVSTLELGDSALYLCASSTQGTATEAFFGQGTRLTVV.

This clone was observed a handful of times. The rearrangement joins TRBV30 to TRBJ2-2, with 7 nucleotides matching TRBD2. Losses at the gene ends were 0 bases for V and 4 bases for J; bases not matched to a gene: 11. Per the germline V gene, CDR1 is GTSNPN and CDR2 is SVGIG (reference sequence). This CDR3 has 17 amino acids. The chain's CDR3 is CAWSVLAEDYFTGELFF. The CDR3 DNA reads TGTGCCTGGAGTGTTCTAGCGGAGGACTACTTCACCGGGGAGCTGTTTTTT. Full variable domain (rest looked up from reference TRBV30 and TRBJ2-2): SQTIHQWPATLVQPVGSPLSLECTVEGTSNPNLYWYRQAAGRGLQLLFYSVGIGQISSEVPQNLSASRPQDRQFILSSKKLLLSDSGFYLCAWSVLAEDYFTGELFFGEGSRLTVL.

The V gene is TRBV27, the J gene TRBJ2-3; no definite D call. Trimming cost V 7 bases and J 4 bases, with 15 bases left between them. This CDR3 contains 14 residues. Germline V gene data show CDR1 as MNHEY and CDR2 as SMNVEV (reference sequence). The CDR3 region is CASMPRVFSDTQYF. CDR3 coding DNA: TGTGCCAGCATGCCCCGGGTGTTTTCAGATACGCAGTATTTT.

The V call is TRBV7-9, the J call TRBJ1-6; possibly TRBD1 for D (5 bases). V lost 5 bases, J lost 9 bases, and 20 bases lay in between. This CDR3 spans 16 amino acids. CDR1 SEHNR and CDR2 FQNEAQ come from the germline V gene (reference sequence). The CDR3: CASSPHGGGMGSPLHF. For the CDR3, the DNA is TGTGCCAGCAGCCCACATGGCGGGGGAATGGGTTCACCCCTCCACTTT.

The chain employs TRBV18 and TRBJ2-1, with 9 bases fitting TRBD1. CDR1 is KGHSH and CDR2 is LQKENI in the germline V gene. V lost 0 bases, J lost 8 bases, and 2 bases stayed unmatched. This CDR3 has 14 residues. The CDR3 coding sequence is TGTGCCAGCTCACCACCGGACAGGGGCCATGAGCAGTTCTTC. Its translation: CASSPPDRGHEQFF.

This clone was seen a single time. This sequence joins TRBV19 and TRBJ2-1, with 14 nucleotides matching TRBD2. Germline V gene data show CDR1 as LNHDA and CDR2 as SQIVND (reference sequence). CDR3 length: 17 amino acids. Unmatched junction bases numbered 7, after V lost 1 base and J lost 8 bases. CDR3 sequence reads: CASSIGLAGGDLYEQFF. CDR3 coding DNA: TGTGCCAGTAGTATAGGACTAGCGGGAGGGGATCTATATGAGCAGTTCTTC.